These 20 T cell receptor beta chains originate from one sample sequenced in a study of T-cell reconstitution after alpha-beta-depleted transplantation in children. Preparation of the TCRbeta library involved a method that used unique molecular identifiers. TCRdb independently ran MiXCR on the PCR reads; one entry per CDR3 protein. The repertoire holds about 540,000 distinct CDR3 sequences, about 17% seen once, with over 3% in the top ten. This sample comprised PBMCs from the stem cell graft donor, obtained from the stem cell graft. Receptors originate from a human donor who donated a stem cell graft to a child with acute lymphoblastic leukemia.

The rearrangement joins TRBV20-1 to TRBJ1-2; 7 bases map to TRBD1. The CDR3 is 14 residues long. Germline V gives CDR1 DFQATT, CDR2 SNEGSKA (reference sequence). After removal of 2 bases from V and 7 bases from J, the junction contained 10 bases not matched to a gene. The CDR3: CSARMAGQAGGYTF. The CDR3 DNA is TGCAGTGCTAGAATGGCAGGACAGGCCGGTGGCTACACCTTC.

This clonotype was counted only a few times. The chain employs TRBV11-1 and TRBJ2-2, with D tentatively TRBD2 (6 bases). The CDR3 length is 21 residues. The germline CDR1 and CDR2 sequences are SGHAT and FQDESV (reference sequence). The V end was cut by 6 bases, the J end by 5 bases, with 34 bases between. The CDR3 is CASRPARFQTTPKGGTGELFF. The CDR3 region has the DNA TGTGCCAGCAGACCGGCCCGTTTTCAGACCACGCCGAAAGGAGGGACCGGGGAGCTGTTTTTT.

The chain recombines TRBV7-9 with TRBJ1-4; TRBD1 might be the D (5 bases). Germline CDR1 and CDR2: SEHNR and FQNEAQ (reference sequence). V gave up 6 bases and J gave up 0 bases, with 17 bases separating them. This CDR3 has 17 amino acids. Written as DNA, the CDR3 is TGTGCCAGCAGTCCCCCTAGGGGAACCACAACTAATGAAAAACTGTTTTTT. Protein: CASSPPRGTTTNEKLFF. The variable domain in full, with the rest retrieved from reference TRBV7-9 and TRBJ1-4, is DTGVSQNPRHKITKRGQNVTFRCDPISEHNRLYWYRQTLGQGPEFLTYFQNEAQLEKSRLLSDRFSAERPKGSFSTLEIQRTEQGDSAMYLCASSPPRGTTTNEKLFFGSGTQLSVL.

The chain links TRBV29-1 to TRBJ2-3, with D possibly being TRBD1 (5 bases). Looked up from germline, CDR1 is SQVTM and CDR2 is ANQGSEA. The CDR3 is made up of 13 amino acids. Trimming removed 1 base from V and 2 bases from J, with 7 bases in between. DNA for the CDR3: TGCAGCGTTGAAGCCAGGGACACAGATACGCAGTATTTT. It translates to CSVEARDTDTQYF.

This clonotype was seen a few times. CDR3 in DNA: TGTGCCAGCAGCCCAGGGGATCCCAGCAATCAGCCCCAGCATTTT. Protein sequence: CASSPGDPSNQPQHF. The chain has TRBV9 and TRBJ1-5; TRBD1 is a possible D gene (6 bases). Trimming stripped 4 bases from V and 1 base from J, with 12 bases between. Germline V CDR1 and CDR2: SGDLS, YYNGEE. The CDR3 has 15 amino acids.

The V and J genes are TRBV5-1 and TRBJ2-1; 7 bases line up with TRBD2. Germline trimming cut 3 bases from V and 0 bases from J; bases unmatched to any gene: 3. CDR1 is SGHRS and CDR2 is YFSETQ in the germline V gene. The CDR3 is 15 amino acids. CDR3 nucleotides: TGCGCCAGCAGCTCTAGCGGCAACTCCTACAATGAGCAGTTCTTC. Protein product: CASSSSGNSYNEQFF. The full variable domain, with the rest looked up from reference TRBV5-1 and TRBJ2-1, is KAGVTQTPRYLIKTRGQQVTLSCSPISGHRSVSWYQQTPGQGLQFLFEYFSETQRNKGNFPGRFSGRQFSNSRSEMNVSTLELGDSALYLCASSSSGNSYNEQFFGPGTRLTVL.

V gene TRBV7-9 combines with J gene TRBJ2-7; D is unclear. CDR1 and CDR2 from the germline V gene are SEHNR and FQNEAQ (reference sequence). This CDR3 region has 14 residues. Trimming took 1 base from V and 6 from J, leaving 13 bases between them. The CDR3 DNA is TGTGCCAGCAGCTTAGACCTCCAGTCCCTCGAGCAGTACTTC. Translation gives CASSLDLQSLEQYF. The complete variable domain, with remaining parts taken from reference TRBV7-9 and TRBJ2-7, reads DTGVSQNPRHKITKRGQNVTFRCDPISEHNRLYWYRQTLGQGPEFLTYFQNEAQLEKSRLLSDRFSAERPKGSFSTLEIQRTEQGDSAMYLCASSLDLQSLEQYFGPGTRLTVT.

The rearrangement joins TRBV4-1 to TRBJ2-2; D is possibly TRBD1 or TRBD2 (5 bases each). CDR1 MGHRA and CDR2 YSYEKL come from the germline V gene. The CDR3 contains 13 residues. V lost 1 base and J 8 bases, leaving 8 bases between the germline ends. The CDR3 loop is CASSQGWGGELFF. The CDR3 DNA is TGCGCCAGCAGCCAAGGATGGGGGGGGGAGCTGTTTTTT.

Here the CDR3 DNA reads TGCGCCAGCAGCTTGGCGGCCCTGGGCCACGAGCAGTACTTC. This gives the protein CASSLAALGHEQYF. The chain recombines TRBV5-1 with TRBJ2-7, with D unresolved. With 0 bases removed from V and 5 bases from J, the gap between germline ends came to 12 bases. The CDR3 is 14 amino acids. Germline-derived CDR1 and CDR2 are SGHRS and YFSETQ. Supplemented by reference TRBV5-1 and TRBJ2-7, the full variable domain reads KAGVTQTPRYLIKTRGQQVTLSCSPISGHRSVSWYQQTPGQGLQFLFEYFSETQRNKGNFPGRFSGRQFSNSRSEMNVSTLELGDSALYLCASSLAALGHEQYFGPGTRLTVT.

The chain has TRBV6-1 and TRBJ1-6; D is possibly TRBD1 (6 bases). The CDR3 consists of 13 residues. Germline V gene data show CDR1 as MNHNS and CDR2 as SASEGT. V was pared by 0 bases and J by 18 bases, with 15 bases between. The CDR3 loop is CASSEAGGINPHF. CDR3 coding DNA: TGTGCCAGCAGTGAAGCTGGGGGCATTAACCCCCACTTT.

This clonotype was picked up a small number of times. The rearrangement links TRBV21-1 to TRBJ1-5. TRBV21-1 is marked as a pseudogene. CDR3 length equals 17 residues. In nucleotides, the CDR3 is TGTGCCAGCAGCAACCCTTGCGGGGAGGGGAGGAACCAGCCCCAGCATTTT. Protein sequence: CASSNPCGEGRNQPQHF.

The chain is built from TRBV18 and TRBJ2-5, with 11 bases identical to TRBD1. Germline CDR1 KGHSH, CDR2 LQKENI. V gave up 6 bases and J gave up 14 bases; unmatched junction bases: 5. This CDR3 contains 11 residues. CDR3 sequence (DNA): TGTGCCAGCTCGTCGGGACAGGGGGTCTACTTC. It encodes CASSSGQGVYF.

The gene calls are TRBV6-5 and TRBJ2-7, with D unresolved. V was clipped by 7 bases and J by 2 bases, with 6 bases between them. The germline V gene encodes CDR1 MNHEY and CDR2 SVGAGI. This CDR3 comprises 11 residues. The CDR3 loop is CASKVAYEQYF. The DNA of the CDR3 is TGTGCCAGCAAAGTGGCCTACGAGCAGTACTTC.

This clonotype was counted between two and nine times. The chain has TRBV20-1 and TRBJ2-1, with 9 bases lining up with TRBD2. Germline CDR1 DFQATT, CDR2 SNEGSKA (reference sequence). J lost 5 bases, V lost 7 bases, and 6 bases had no gene match. The CDR3 runs 13 residues. The CDR3 loop is CSVLAGVNNEQFF. The CDR3 DNA follows: TGCAGTGTCTTAGCGGGAGTGAACAATGAGCAGTTCTTC.

This clonotype was counted between two and nine times. The V gene is TRBV5-1, the J gene TRBJ2-7, with a weak D call TRBD2 (6 bases). The germline CDR1 and CDR2 sequences are SGHRS and YFSETQ. The V gene lost 4 bases and the J gene lost 2 bases, with 13 bases spanning the gap. This CDR3 has 14 residues. The CDR3 region is CASSEAGLPYEQYF. For the CDR3, the DNA is TGCGCCAGCAGCGAGGCGGGACTTCCCTACGAGCAGTACTTC.

The rearrangement uses TRBV20-1 and TRBJ2-2; D is perhaps TRBD2 (6 bases). CDR3 length: 15 residues. In germline, CDR1 is DFQATT, CDR2 SNEGSKA (reference sequence). The V end lost 0 bases, the J end lost 4 bases, and 12 bases lay between the germline ends. The CDR3 spells CSARDPRRGTGELFF. The CDR3 DNA follows: TGCAGTGCTAGAGACCCCAGGAGGGGCACCGGGGAGCTGTTTTTT.

This clonotype was counted between two and nine times. The chain joins TRBV7-8 to TRBJ2-1, with D perhaps matching TRBD2 (6 bases). Germline CDR1 SGHVS, CDR2 FQNEAQ. CDR3 length: 16 amino acids. V was pared by 1 base and J by 5 bases, with 15 bases between. The DNA of the CDR3 is TGTGCCAGCAGCTTAGGGTCCCCTAGCGAAAACAATGAGCAGTTCTTC. This encodes CASSLGSPSENNEQFF.

This clonotype occurred a few times. This chain uses TRBV29-1 with TRBJ1-2; D gene ambiguous. The CDR3 has 13 residues. Trimming shortened V by 7 bases and J by 0 bases, and 12 bases separated the two germline ends. Looked up from germline, CDR1 is SQVTM and CDR2 is ANQGSEA. The CDR3: CSAFLDSNYGYTF. The CDR3 coding sequence is TGCAGCGCCTTTCTGGACTCTAACTATGGCTACACCTTC.

The chain joins TRBV18 to TRBJ1-1; D is ambiguous. CDR3 length equals 17 residues. Germline-derived CDR1 and CDR2 are KGHSH and LQKENI. V was pared by 3 bases and J by 1 base, with 18 bases between. This CDR3 is CASSPTVMYTTNTEAFF. The DNA for the CDR3 is TGTGCCAGCTCACCTACGGTGATGTACACCACGAACACTGAAGCTTTCTTT.

The J gene is TRBJ2-1, the V gene TRBV5-1, with unresolved D. The CDR3 has 15 residues. V lost 3 bases, J lost 5 bases, and 15 bases lay in between. The germline gives CDR1 SGHRS, CDR2 YFSETQ. The DNA for the CDR3 is TGCGCCAGCAGCTCTACCGGCTTAGGGAACAATGAGCAGTTCTTC. Residues: CASSSTGLGNNEQFF.